This record looks at one T cell receptor (beta chain) sequence and its context. The antigen is undetermined. 60 Vbeta and 13 Jbeta primers were used in PCR. Under the authors' procedure: Later, 65 million to 85 million unique TCR beta chains were counted in an analysis, and roughly 10 million of them were shared. The method was immunoSEQ multiplex PCR; TCRdb's version includes in-frame clones alone and lacks a portion of them. The DNA gave D and trimming, while V, J and clone size come from that table. The sample carries around 45,000 clones, around 68% recorded once. This specimen belongs to a study of cytomegalovirus exposure and HLA in healthy donors. The overall study: Earlier findings included roughly 100 million unique TCR beta sequences obtained from around 180 million T cells. General study results and limits: Around 18,000 TCR beta sequences were associated with HLA alleles at 0.05 false discovery rate in a later analysis.

The J segment lost 7 bases and the V segment lost 1 base, leaving 2 bases of the junction unmatched. The CDR3 is made up of 15 amino acids. Germline CDR1 MNHEY, CDR2 SVGAGI. The chain carries TRBV6-5 and TRBJ2-1; 12 nucleotides line up with TRBD2. Sequencing was done on a sample of PBMCs. This clonotype was obtained from a man in his thirties or forties in good health and CMV-seronegative. As DNA, the CDR3 is TGTGCCAGCAGTTACTGGACTAGCGGGGTTAATGAGCAGTTCTTC. This codes for CASSYWTSGVNEQFF.